A selection of T cell receptor beta chains follows, all from one sample in a study of healthy donors' naive CD4 and CD8 T cells. TCRdb re-called the reads through MiXCR, storing one row per CDR3 protein. The data show about 180,000 distinct CDR3 sequences, with under 85% seen just once and about 2.3% held by the top ten. Sequences were obtained from naive CD4+ and CD8+ T cells sorted from blood, pooled from several donors. The receptors here all came from a pool of human donors in good health; the sample pools cells from several healthy donors. The CDR3 runs from the conserved cysteine through the conserved F or W. A D gene is named only where the DNA matches it firmly. Expanded clones get a size class; other rows say once, few or many, or leave the size out.

size	D	V	J	DNA	CDR3
once	TRBD2	TRBV29-1	TRBJ2-5	TGCAGCGGCGGGGGAGGAGGCGAGACCCAGTACTTC	CSGGGGGETQYF
-	-	TRBV6-2/TRBV6-3	TRBJ2-1	TGTGCCAGCAGTTTCTACAATGAGCAGTTCTTC	CASSFYNEQFF
few	TRBD1	TRBV6-2/TRBV6-3	TRBJ2-6	TGTGCCAGCAGAACGACAGGGACGGCGTCTGGGGCCAACGTCCTGACTTTC	CASRTTGTASGANVLTF
-	-	TRBV29-1	TRBJ2-7	TGCAGCGTTGAAATGTCCAACGAGCAGTACTTC	CSVEMSNEQYF
-	-	TRBV29-1	TRBJ1-1	TGCAGCGTTGATTTTCGGCAAGAAGCTTTCTTT	CSVDFRQEAFF
-	-	TRBV29-1	TRBJ1-2	TGCAGCGTTGTCGCTGGGCGAGGCTACATCTTC	CSVVAGRGYIF
once	TRBD2	TRBV11-2	TRBJ2-3	TGTGCCAGCCTCGGGACTAGCATACCTTACCCGGGAAGTACGCAGTATTTT	CASLGTSIPYPGSTQYF
-	-	TRBV27	TRBJ1-5	TGTGCCAGCAGCCGTGGGGGACACAATCAGCCCCAGCATTTT	CASSRGGHNQPQHF
-	-	TRBV29-1	TRBJ2-5	TGCAGCGTCAATAGGTCCCCCCAAGAGACCCAGTACTTC	CSVNRSPQETQYF
-	TRBD2	TRBV5-6	TRBJ2-5	TGTGCCAGCAGCCAACAGCGGGAGGTAGAGACCCAGTACTTC	CASSQQREVETQYF
few	-	TRBV30	TRBJ1-1	TGTGCCTGGACGGGGGTAGGGAACACTGAAGCTTTCTTT	CAWTGVGNTEAFF
-	-	TRBV5-4	TRBJ1-5	TGTGCCAGCAGTCTCGACAGTAGCAATCAGCCCCAGCATTTT	CASSLDSSNQPQHF
-	-	TRBV19	TRBJ2-1	TGTGCCAGTAGCCAAACCAATGAGCAGTTCTTC	CASSQTNEQFF
-	TRBD1	TRBV6-5	TRBJ2-5	TGTGCCAGCAGTTACGACAGGGCGGTTGAGACCCAGTACTTC	CASSYDRAVETQYF
-	-	TRBV29-1	TRBJ2-7	TGCAGCGTTGAACTACCTATGTCAGGGGTAGACTACGAGCAGTACTTC	CSVELPMSGVDYEQYF
once	-	TRBV29-1	TRBJ2-7	TGCAGCGTTGAAGAGGCGGGCACCTACGAGCAGTACTTC	CSVEEAGTYEQYF
-	-	TRBV18	TRBJ2-7	TGTGCCAGCTCACCGACAGCTTCCTACGAGCAGTACTTC	CASSPTASYEQYF
-	TRBD1	TRBV6-5	TRBJ1-5	TGTGCCAGCAGTTATGGGACAGCCAGCAATCAGCCCCAGCATTTT	CASSYGTASNQPQHF
-	TRBD2	TRBV4-3	TRBJ2-7	TGCGCCAGCAGCCACGGGACTAGCGGGGTTTACGAGCAGTACTTC	CASSHGTSGVYEQYF
few	TRBD2	TRBV4-1	TRBJ2-7	TGCGCCAGCAGCCAAGAGACTAGCATCGGTTACGAGCAGTACTTC	CASSQETSIGYEQYF
-	TRBD1	TRBV7-8	TRBJ1-5	TGTGCCAGCAGCTCAGCCCCGGGACAGGGGAATCAGCCCCAGCATTTT	CASSSAPGQGNQPQHF
-	TRBD1	TRBV27	TRBJ1-1	TGTGCCAGCAGGGGACAGGGCGGTGAAGCTTTCTTT	CASRGQGGEAFF
-	-	TRBV7-9	TRBJ2-4	TGTGCCAGCAGCTCTCCCAGACAGGGAGGAACCAAAAACATTCAGTACTTC	CASSSPRQGGTKNIQYF
-	TRBD1	TRBV2	TRBJ2-2	TGTGCCAGCAGTGACGGGACAGTCGAATTT	CASSDGTVEF
-	-	TRBV10-3	TRBJ1-1	TGTGCCATCAGTGAGGTGTTGAACACTGAAGCTTTCTTT	CAISEVLNTEAFF
-	-	TRBV6-2/TRBV6-3	TRBJ2-7	TGTGCCAGCAGACGCCACGAGCAGTACTTC	CASRRHEQYF
-	-	TRBV27	TRBJ1-5	TGTGCCAGCAGTTTGGTCCACAGCAATCAGCCCCAGCATTTT	CASSLVHSNQPQHF
-	-	TRBV29-1	TRBJ2-1	TGCAGCGTTGAAGATTATTCCTACAATGAGCAGTTCTTC	CSVEDYSYNEQFF
-	TRBD1	TRBV5-1	TRBJ2-3	TGCGCCAGCAGCCTACGGACAGGGCGCAGCACAGATACGCAGTATTTT	CASSLRTGRSTDTQYF
-	-	TRBV29-1	TRBJ2-5	TGCAGCGTGAGTGGGGGGCCTTGGGAGACCCAGTACTTC	CSVSGGPWETQYF
-	-	TRBV6-5	TRBJ2-7	TGTGCCAGCAATCCTCGGAGTTCCTACGAGCAGTACTTC	CASNPRSSYEQYF
-	-	TRBV19	TRBJ1-5	TGTGCCAGTAGTCTACTCAGGGGCGCCAATCAGCCCCAGCATTTT	CASSLLRGANQPQHF
-	-	TRBV29-1	TRBJ2-5	TGCAGCGTGCCCGATGTGGGAGAGACCCAGTACTTC	CSVPDVGETQYF
-	-	TRBV29-1	TRBJ1-1	TGCAGCGTATCTACCGGGCCATCGGACACTGAAGCTTTCTTT	CSVSTGPSDTEAFF
-	-	TRBV15	TRBJ2-5	TGTGCCACCAGCATAGGGGTACAAGAGACCCAGTACTTC	CATSIGVQETQYF
-	-	TRBV6-5	TRBJ2-1	TGTGCCAGCAGTTACTTTAGCGACAATGAGCAGTTCTTC	CASSYFSDNEQFF
-	-	TRBV30	TRBJ2-6	TGTGCCTGGACAGGGGCTGGGGCCAACGTCCTGACTTTC	CAWTGAGANVLTF
-	-	TRBV4-3	TRBJ2-2	TGTGCCAGCAGCCAAAGGAAGGGGTCCGGGACCTCCTTTACCGGGGAGCTGTTTTTT	CASSQRKGSGTSFTGELFF
-	-	TRBV29-1	TRBJ2-5	TGCAGCGTTGATGCGCGGGACGGTGAGACCCAGTACTTC	CSVDARDGETQYF
-	-	TRBV29-1	TRBJ2-7	TGCAGCGTTGAAGATCCGAGGAGCGTCTCCTACGAGCAGTACTTC	CSVEDPRSVSYEQYF
-	-	TRBV6-2/TRBV6-3	TRBJ1-5	TGTGCCAGCAGTTACGGATTCCCCTCAACATCCTTAGGCAATCAGCCCCAGCATTTT	CASSYGFPSTSLGNQPQHF
-	TRBD1	TRBV19	TRBJ1-1	TGTGCCAGTAAGCAGGGGGAAAACACTGAAGCTTTCTTT	CASKQGENTEAFF
-	-	TRBV15	TRBJ1-5	TGTGCCACCAGCAGAGATCGTAAGGGGTGGCAGCCCCAGCATTTT	CATSRDRKGWQPQHF
once	TRBD2	TRBV10-3	TRBJ2-7	TGTGCCATCAGAGGCGGTGCGGGAGCTGACGAGCAGTACTTC	CAIRGGAGADEQYF
-	-	TRBV5-1	TRBJ2-1	TGCGCCAGCAGCTTCAGCGGTCGGGATGAGCAGTTCTTC	CASSFSGRDEQFF
-	TRBD2	TRBV6-5	TRBJ2-4	TGTGCCACGAGGACTAGCGGCCTTAGGGACATTCAGTACTTC	CATRTSGLRDIQYF
few	-	TRBV10-3	TRBJ2-5	TGTGCCATCAGTGAGTCGACCCAAGAGACCCAGTACTTC	CAISESTQETQYF
-	TRBD2	TRBV29-1	TRBJ2-1	TGCAGCGTCCGACTAGCGGGAGGGCTGAGTGAGCAGTTCTTC	CSVRLAGGLSEQFF
-	-	TRBV29-1	TRBJ2-7	TGCAGCGTTGAAGATCAAAACAGCTCCTACGAGCAGTACTTC	CSVEDQNSSYEQYF
-	TRBD1	TRBV27	TRBJ1-5	TGTGCCAGCAGTTTTGGACAGGGCAGTCAGCCCCAGCATTTT	CASSFGQGSQPQHF
-	-	TRBV4-3	TRBJ1-1	TGCGCCAGCAGCGCTGTCGAGGGGAACACTGAGGCTTTCTTT	CASSAVEGNTEAFF
-	TRBD2	TRBV29-1	TRBJ2-1	TGCAGCGTTGGCCCCCTAGCGGGAGGGCCGAATGAGCAGTCCTTC	CSVGPLAGGPNEQSF
-	-	TRBV29-1	TRBJ2-3	TGCAGCGTTGACAGGGGTAAACGTGATACGCAGTATTTT	CSVDRGKRDTQYF
once	-	TRBV29-1	TRBJ2-5	TGCAGCGTTGCAGGCAGGGGAGATCAAGAGACCCAGTACTTC	CSVAGRGDQETQYF
-	-	TRBV30	TRBJ2-7	TGTGCCTGTTCGAGGTACGAGCAGTACTTC	CACSRYEQYF
-	-	TRBV20-1	TRBJ2-3	TGCAGTGCTAGAGATCCGCTAGCTGGGACAGATACGCAGTATTTT	CSARDPLAGTDTQYF
-	TRBD2	TRBV5-5	TRBJ2-1	TGTGCCAGCAGCCCCAGCGGGGGACACTACAATGAGCAGTTCTTC	CASSPSGGHYNEQFF
-	-	TRBV27	TRBJ2-7	TGTGCCAGCAGTTTATCGGCCAACTACGAGCAGTACTTC	CASSLSANYEQYF
-	-	TRBV19	TRBJ2-1	TGTGCCAGTAGTATATCGGCAGCTTACAATGAGCAGTTCTTC	CASSISAAYNEQFF